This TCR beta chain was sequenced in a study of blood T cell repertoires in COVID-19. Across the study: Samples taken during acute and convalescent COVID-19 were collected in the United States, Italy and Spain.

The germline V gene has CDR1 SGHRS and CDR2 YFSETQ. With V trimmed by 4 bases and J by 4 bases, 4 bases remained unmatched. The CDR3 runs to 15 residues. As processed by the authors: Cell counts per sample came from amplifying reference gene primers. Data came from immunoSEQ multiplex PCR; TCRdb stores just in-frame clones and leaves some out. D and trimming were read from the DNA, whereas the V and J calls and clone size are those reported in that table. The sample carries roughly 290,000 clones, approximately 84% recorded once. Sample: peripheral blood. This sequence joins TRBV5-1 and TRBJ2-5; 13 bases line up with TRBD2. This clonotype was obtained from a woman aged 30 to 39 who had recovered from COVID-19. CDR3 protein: CASSRGTSGVETQYF. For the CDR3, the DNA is TGCGCCAGCAGCCGCGGGACTAGCGGGGTAGAGACCCAGTACTTC.